This T cell receptor beta chain was retrieved from a study of OX40 agonist ivuxolimab in advanced cancers. Assay used: immunoSEQ multiplex PCR; TCRdb lists only in-frame clones, some missing. The top ten hold over 1.5% of the sample, which has about 50,000 clones, more than 75% seen once. Germline V gene lookup returns CDR1 SQVTM and CDR2 ANQGSEA. The V end was cut by 3 bases, the J end by 2 bases, with 5 bases between. The CDR3 loop spans 12 amino acids. The chain is built from TRBV29-1 and TRBJ1-3; D is uncertain. This sequence originates from an adult with an advanced solid tumor such as melanoma, head and neck, liver or kidney cancer. Source: CD4+ or CD8+ T cells sorted from blood, taken in a trial of the OX40 agonist ivuxolimab. DNA of the CDR3: TGCAGCGTTGAGAGGGCTGGAAACACCATATATTTT. Translated: CSVERAGNTIYF.